These T cell receptor beta chains were read from a single sample in a study of identical twins. MiXCR, run by TCRdb on the 5' RACE reads, gives a single entry per CDR3 protein. The table includes under 250,000 distinct CDR3 sequences, roughly 9.4% detected once. Sequencing was carried out using memory (CD45RO+) T cells sorted from blood. The source of these receptors is a woman aged 18-30 years in good health. CDR3s include the opening cysteine and the closing phenylalanine or tryptophan. The order of the fields is J gene, V gene, clone size, D gene, CDR3 DNA, CDR3 protein. A D gene is named only where the DNA matches it firmly. Clone size is stated in some rows and not others, as once, few, many or a class when expanded.

j_gene: TRBJ2-3
v_gene: TRBV11-1
abundance: many
d_gene: .
CDR3nt: TGTGCCAGCAGCCGAAGCGGGTTATGGGATACGCAGTATTTT
CDR3aa: CASSRSGLWDTQYF

j_gene: TRBJ2-1
v_gene: TRBV12-3/TRBV12-4
abundance: few
d_gene: .
CDR3nt: TGTGCCAGCAGTTTAGGTAGGGGGGATGAGCAGTTCTTC
CDR3aa: CASSLGRGDEQFF

j_gene: TRBJ1-2
v_gene: TRBV4-2
abundance: once
d_gene: TRBD1
CDR3nt: TGTGCCAGCAGCCAAGATCCGGGACAGGGAATTCGTGGAGGCTACACCTTC
CDR3aa: CASSQDPGQGIRGGYTF

j_gene: TRBJ1-2
v_gene: TRBV21-1
abundance: .
d_gene: .
CDR3nt: TGTGCCAGCATTCGGGGGGCGGGAGGCTACACCTTC
CDR3aa: CASIRGAGGYTF

j_gene: TRBJ1-5
v_gene: TRBV27
abundance: .
d_gene: .
CDR3nt: TGTGCCAGCAGTGGACACAGGGATTGGGTCAATCAGCCCCAGCATTTT
CDR3aa: CASSGHRDWVNQPQHF

j_gene: TRBJ2-2
v_gene: TRBV2
abundance: .
d_gene: .
CDR3nt: TGTGCCAGCACGGTGAGCACCGGGGAGCTGTTTTTT
CDR3aa: CASTVSTGELFF

j_gene: TRBJ1-6
v_gene: TRBV7-9
abundance: few
d_gene: .
CDR3nt: TGTGCCAGCAGCCTAACCTCGGCTCATTCACCCCTCCACTTT
CDR3aa: CASSLTSAHSPLHF

j_gene: TRBJ2-4
v_gene: TRBV6-5
abundance: .
d_gene: .
CDR3nt: TGTGCCAGCAGTTCCCCCGACAGGTGGGGAAACATTCAGTACTTC
CDR3aa: CASSSPDRWGNIQYF

j_gene: TRBJ2-7
v_gene: TRBV10-2
abundance: few
d_gene: .
CDR3nt: TGCGCCAGCAGTGAGTCGTTGGGGTACGAGCAGTACTTC
CDR3aa: CASSESLGYEQYF

j_gene: TRBJ2-1
v_gene: TRBV7-2
abundance: few
d_gene: .
CDR3nt: TGTGCCAGCAGCTTACCGTCAGGGCCGTACAATGAGCAGTTCTTC
CDR3aa: CASSLPSGPYNEQFF

j_gene: TRBJ2-2
v_gene: TRBV11-3
abundance: few
d_gene: .
CDR3nt: TGTGCCAGTGTTAGGGATGGAACCGGGGAGCTGTTTTTT
CDR3aa: CASVRDGTGELFF

j_gene: TRBJ2-1
v_gene: TRBV5-5
abundance: few
d_gene: .
CDR3nt: TGTGCCAGCAGCCAGCGGAAGAGCTCCTACAATGAGCAGTTCTTC
CDR3aa: CASSQRKSSYNEQFF

j_gene: TRBJ2-7
v_gene: TRBV9
abundance: .
d_gene: TRBD1
CDR3nt: TGTGCCAGCAGCAAACGGACAGGGGCTGGCGGTGAGCAGTACTTC
CDR3aa: CASSKRTGAGGEQYF

j_gene: TRBJ2-3
v_gene: TRBV27
abundance: few
d_gene: .
CDR3nt: TGTGCCAGCAGTGGCTACCTAGGGGGGACGCAGTATTTT
CDR3aa: CASSGYLGGTQYF

j_gene: TRBJ2-1
v_gene: TRBV7-2
abundance: few
d_gene: .
CDR3nt: TGTGCCAGCGGTATAAAGGCACCTTTGGATGAGCAGTTCTTC
CDR3aa: CASGIKAPLDEQFF

j_gene: TRBJ2-1
v_gene: TRBV30
abundance: few
d_gene: TRBD1
CDR3nt: TGTGCCTGGCGACAGGGGTACAATGAGCAGTTCTTC
CDR3aa: CAWRQGYNEQFF

j_gene: TRBJ2-3
v_gene: TRBV11-3
abundance: .
d_gene: TRBD2
CDR3nt: TGTGCCAGCAGCCCTAGACTAGCGGGGGGGCACGATACGCAGTATTTT
CDR3aa: CASSPRLAGGHDTQYF

j_gene: TRBJ2-5
v_gene: TRBV7-7
abundance: .
d_gene: .
CDR3nt: TGTGCTAGCAGCTTAGCGCCGATCCAAGAGACCCAGTACTTC
CDR3aa: CASSLAPIQETQYF

j_gene: TRBJ2-7
v_gene: TRBV7-9
abundance: .
d_gene: .
CDR3nt: TGTGCCAGCAGCTGGGCATCCTACGAGCAGTACTTC
CDR3aa: CASSWASYEQYF

j_gene: TRBJ2-7
v_gene: TRBV20-1
abundance: .
d_gene: .
CDR3nt: TGCAGTGCTAGCGGACTAACAAGCCACGAGCAGTACTTC
CDR3aa: CSASGLTSHEQYF

j_gene: TRBJ2-5
v_gene: TRBV27
abundance: few
d_gene: .
CDR3nt: TGTGCCAGCAGTCCCCGAAACTTAGTCAGGGGGAGGAAGACCCAGTACTTC
CDR3aa: CASSPRNLVRGRKTQYF

j_gene: TRBJ2-1
v_gene: TRBV25-1
abundance: .
d_gene: .
CDR3nt: TGTGCCAGCAGTGGCCCCCGGTGGGGAGCCCTCTACGATGAGCAGTTCTTC
CDR3aa: CASSGPRWGALYDEQFF

j_gene: TRBJ2-7
v_gene: TRBV6-1
abundance: few
d_gene: .
CDR3nt: TGTGCCAGCAGTCAAGCCACTAGCAGTTACGAGCAGTACTTC
CDR3aa: CASSQATSSYEQYF

j_gene: TRBJ2-7
v_gene: TRBV6-1
abundance: .
d_gene: TRBD2
CDR3nt: TGTGCCAGCAGGTTTAGCGGGGGGAACTCCTACGAGCAGTACTTC
CDR3aa: CASRFSGGNSYEQYF

j_gene: TRBJ2-1
v_gene: TRBV7-3
abundance: .
d_gene: .
CDR3nt: TGTGCCAGCAGCTCCTCCGAATGGGATGAGCAGTTCTTC
CDR3aa: CASSSSEWDEQFF

j_gene: TRBJ1-5
v_gene: TRBV10-2
abundance: many
d_gene: .
CDR3nt: TGCGCCAGCAGCTCCAATGTGGCGCCCCAGCATTTT
CDR3aa: CASSSNVAPQHF

j_gene: TRBJ2-7
v_gene: TRBV7-2
abundance: many
d_gene: .
CDR3nt: TGTGCCAGCAGCTTCCCAACGGGACCCCAGTACTTC
CDR3aa: CASSFPTGPQYF

j_gene: TRBJ2-2
v_gene: TRBV7-9
abundance: many
d_gene: .
CDR3nt: TGTGCCAGCACCCTAACGGGGAACACCGGGGAGCTGTTTTTT
CDR3aa: CASTLTGNTGELFF

j_gene: TRBJ1-2
v_gene: TRBV7-9
abundance: few
d_gene: TRBD1
CDR3nt: TGTGCCAGCAGCTTAGGCCGGGACAGGGGTAACTATGGCTACACCTTC
CDR3aa: CASSLGRDRGNYGYTF

j_gene: TRBJ1-2
v_gene: TRBV30
abundance: few
d_gene: .
CDR3nt: TGTGCCTGGAGTCAAAGCTATGGCTACACCTTC
CDR3aa: CAWSQSYGYTF

j_gene: TRBJ2-7
v_gene: TRBV10-1
abundance: .
d_gene: .
CDR3nt: TGCGCCAGCAGTGATGCCTATTACGAGCAGTACTTC
CDR3aa: CASSDAYYEQYF

j_gene: TRBJ2-2
v_gene: TRBV9
abundance: .
d_gene: TRBD2
CDR3nt: TGTGCCAGCAGCGTAGATAGCGGGGCAACCGGGGAGCTGTTTTTT
CDR3aa: CASSVDSGATGELFF

j_gene: TRBJ1-2
v_gene: TRBV7-9
abundance: .
d_gene: .
CDR3nt: TGTGCCAGCAGCCCCAGTGACTCAATGCTCTATGGCTACACCTTC
CDR3aa: CASSPSDSMLYGYTF

j_gene: TRBJ2-7
v_gene: TRBV3-1
abundance: many
d_gene: TRBD2
CDR3nt: TGTGCCAGCAGCCCCTCTCTCCTAGCGGGACGATCCTACGAGCAGTACTTC
CDR3aa: CASSPSLLAGRSYEQYF

j_gene: TRBJ2-1
v_gene: TRBV2
abundance: many
d_gene: .
CDR3nt: TGTGCCAGCAGTGATTACAATGAGCAGTTCTTC
CDR3aa: CASSDYNEQFF

j_gene: TRBJ2-7
v_gene: TRBV18
abundance: few
d_gene: .
CDR3nt: TGTGCCAGCTCACCTTCCGGGGGAAGGTACGAGCAGTACTTC
CDR3aa: CASSPSGGRYEQYF

j_gene: TRBJ2-7
v_gene: TRBV12-3/TRBV12-4
abundance: few
d_gene: TRBD2
CDR3nt: TGTGCCAGCAGGCCGGGACTAGCGGGAGTCTACGAGCAGTACTTC
CDR3aa: CASRPGLAGVYEQYF

j_gene: TRBJ2-7
v_gene: TRBV28
abundance: once
d_gene: .
CDR3nt: TGTGCCAGCAGTTTAGGCTCCGACGCCGGGCAGTACTTC
CDR3aa: CASSLGSDAGQYF

j_gene: TRBJ1-6
v_gene: TRBV12-3/TRBV12-4
abundance: few
d_gene: TRBD1
CDR3nt: TGTGCCAGCACGCGGACAGGGGAAGGTTCACCCCTCCACTTT
CDR3aa: CASTRTGEGSPLHF

j_gene: TRBJ2-6
v_gene: TRBV10-3
abundance: .
d_gene: .
CDR3nt: TGTGCCATCAGTGAGATTCACGCCAACGTCCTGACTTTC
CDR3aa: CAISEIHANVLTF